The TCR beta chain under discussion was sequenced for a study of T cell changes during pregnancy in multiple sclerosis. Only in-frame clones appear in the TCRdb table, and some are missing; sequencing was by immunoSEQ multiplex PCR. The sample holds over 45,000 clones; 92% are singletons and the top ten take roughly 0.59%. The source was CD4+ T cells from peripheral blood mononuclear cells, collected after pregnancy. The TCR comes from a female donor with multiple sclerosis, enrolled in a pregnancy study.

CDR3 DNA: TGTGCCAGCAGCTCCGGCGCAGGAACTGGGGCCAACGTCCTGACTTTC. Its protein is CASSSGAGTGANVLTF. This chain uses TRBV5-6 with TRBJ2-6; D is unclear. V lost 3 bases and J 2 bases, leaving 12 bases between the germline ends. Germline CDR1 and CDR2: SGHDT and YYEEEE. This CDR3 has 16 amino acids.